This T cell receptor (beta chain) was sequenced for a study of cytomegalovirus exposure and HLA in healthy donors (dated by TCRdb to the late 2010s). The study in broad terms: A later analysis indicated that the 120 or so validation repertoires were generated on the platform also employed for the approximately 700 repertoires of the first cohort. Along with the approximately 700-subject first cohort, a separate validation cohort of about 110 different subjects was used. High-throughput TCR immunosequencing, statistical association of individual TCRs with disease status, and machine learning were combined to predict cytomegalovirus infection status. The study aimed to test whether cataloging public T cell receptors could reveal signatures of past pathogen exposure.

Separate from the approximately 700-subject first cohort, the validation cohort of about 120 subjects was the group to which the donors belonged. According to the germline V gene, CDR1 reads SGHDT and CDR2 reads YYEEEE. The CDR3 spans 11 residues, from the cysteine through the phenylalanine. Only the CDR3 DNA is retained, 33 bases long and in frame from the first base. V loses 4 bases of germline sequence and J loses 6 bases, and the interval between the two ends is 5 bases. Overall results and qualifications from the work: Across donors, most TCR sequences were observed very rarely, whereas some public TCRs were present in many individuals. In the study, 150 to 200 TCR beta chains were listed as associated with cytomegalovirus. In vitro tests confirmed that a few of the cytomegalovirus-associated TCR beta chains recognize cytomegalovirus antigens. In a later analysis, TCRs clustered in the first cohort were found to also tend to co-occur in the roughly 120 validation repertoires, with 94% of cluster scores above 0. In both the original and validation cohorts, the classifier was reported to diagnose cytomegalovirus status with high specificity and sensitivity. A later analysis had no HLA typing for the validation cohort, so co-occurrence there was scored across all 110 or so repertoires. The authors suggested that the approach could potentially be generalized to other disease states and immunological phenotypes.

Library prep was done by the immunoSEQ multiplex PCR assay. Turning to the authors' computational methods: A statistical classification framework was developed to diagnose cytomegalovirus status using the catalog of TCR beta chain sequences. TCRdb re-hosts the immuneACCESS table, in-frame sequences only. Its copies lack some clones; in the studies checked, an unresolved V gene accounts for under half of them, and the cause for the rest is not known. That table gives V, J and clone size, and the DNA gave D and trimming. The sample data list some 130,000 clones, and 70% to 90% of these were observed just once. The ten top clones hold 1.4% to 1.5% of the sample. With respect to this clone: Its specific antigen is unknown. Base qualities are not provided; no much larger clone lies one nucleotide away.

The sequenced sample consisted of PBMCs. Recombination connected TRBV5-6 to TRBJ2-1; confidence is insufficient to name the D gene. The origin of this receptor is a woman aged 25-40 years in good health and CMV-seronegative. The CDR3 protein: CASSLSNEQFF. The nucleotides read TGTGCCAGCAGCCTAAGCAATGAGCAGTTCTTC.